This passage covers 12 T cell receptor beta chains from one sample sequenced in a study of STAT5B mutations in CD4+ large granular lymphocyte leukemia. Method: immunoSEQ multiplex PCR; TCRdb's copy keeps in-frame clones and lacks some. The data hold about 31,000 clones, with around 90% observed a single time. Sequences were obtained from CD4+ T cells from blood buffy coats. All receptors derive from a human donor in good health.

V is TRBV27 and J is TRBJ2-7, with 12 nucleotides matching TRBD2. After removal of 7 bases from V and 3 bases from J, the junction contained 7 bases not matched to a gene. There are 15 residues in the CDR3. Per the germline V gene, CDR1 is MNHEY and CDR2 is SMNVEV (reference sequence). Written as DNA, the CDR3 is TGTGCCAGCACCCAACTAGCGGGAGGTATCTACGAGCAGTACTTC. It is translated as CASTQLAGGIYEQYF.

The rearrangement links TRBV5-1 to TRBJ2-1; TRBD2 aligns across 8 bases. With 2 bases clipped from V and 6 bases from J, the junction kept 10 bases outside the gene matches. Germline V gene sequence: CDR1 SGHRS, CDR2 YFSETQ. CDR3 size: 16 residues. CDR3 DNA sequence: TGCGCCAGCAGCTTAGCCGGGACTAGGGACCGCAATGAGCAGTTCTTC. Amino acid sequence: CASSLAGTRDRNEQFF.

This chain links TRBV11-2 with TRBJ2-7, with 12 bases matching TRBD2. Trimming at V came to 1 base and at J to 0 bases, leaving 10 bases not matched to a gene. Germline assignment: CDR1 SGHAT and CDR2 FQNNGV. The CDR3 is 19 amino acids. CDR3 sequence reads: CASSLGGRWTSGNSYEQYF. The CDR3 DNA sequence: TGTGCCAGCAGCTTAGGGGGACGGTGGACTAGCGGGAACTCCTACGAGCAGTACTTC.

This chain links TRBV20-1 with TRBJ2-7, with D uncertain. V shed 6 bases and J shed 3 bases, with 6 bases lying between them. The CDR3 runs to 10 residues. The germline gives CDR1 DFQATT, CDR2 SNEGSKA (reference sequence). The CDR3 sequence is CSAYSYEQYF. The CDR3 region has the DNA TGCAGTGCCTACAGCTACGAGCAGTACTTC.

This rearrangement joins TRBV14 to TRBJ1-2; TRBD1 is a possible D gene (6 bases). The CDR3 length is 16 residues. V lost 1 base and J 4 bases, leaving 16 bases between the germline ends. Germline lookup yields CDR1 SGHDN and CDR2 FVKESK. CDR3 protein: CASSQASGAFGYGYTF. Written as DNA, the CDR3 is TGTGCCAGCAGCCAAGCCTCAGGGGCGTTCGGCTATGGCTACACCTTC.

The J gene is TRBJ2-1, the V gene TRBV25-1; D might be TRBD2 (6 bases). V was clipped by 6 bases and J by 9 bases, with 18 bases between them. In germline, CDR1 is MGHDK, CDR2 SYGVNS. This CDR3 region has 14 residues. The CDR3 is CASSLSWGESEQFF. The CDR3 DNA follows: TGTGCCAGCAGCTTGAGTTGGGGGGAAAGTGAGCAGTTCTTC. Based on the CDR3 plus reference TRBV25-1 and TRBJ2-1, the full variable domain is EADIYQTPRYLVIGTGKKITLECSQTMGHDKMYWYQQDPGMELHLIHYSYGVNSTEKGDLSSESTVSRIRTEHFPLTLESARPSHTSQYLCASSLSWGESEQFFGPGTRLTVL.

The chain employs TRBV7-2 and TRBJ2-7; 7 nucleotides match TRBD1. The CDR3 consists of 13 residues. V dropped 3 bases and J dropped 6; count of bases not matched to a gene: 5. CDR1 and CDR2 from the germline V gene are SGHTA and FQGNSA. The CDR3: CASSFYRGSEQYF. The CDR3 DNA reads TGTGCCAGCAGCTTTTACAGGGGTAGCGAGCAGTACTTC.

This clone turned up a few times. The V gene is TRBV11-3, the J gene TRBJ2-7; 9 positions agree with TRBD2. V trimming: 5 bases; J trimming: 0 bases; junction bases outside the gene matches: 5. The CDR3 has 15 amino acids. Per the germline V gene, CDR1 is SGHNT and CDR2 is YENEEA. CDR3 in amino acids: CASSPGGGGSYEQYF. CDR3 DNA: TGTGCCAGCAGCCCAGGCGGGGGGGGCTCCTACGAGCAGTACTTC.

This clone was picked up a small number of times. The chain joins TRBV14 to TRBJ1-2, with D hard to call. V shed 1 base and J shed 8 bases, with 14 bases lying between them. CDR1 and CDR2 (germline): SGHDN, FVKESK. The CDR3 is 14 residues long. For the CDR3, the DNA is TGTGCCAGCAGCCAAGCTGGTGTAGGCTGGGGCTACACCTTC. Protein product: CASSQAGVGWGYTF.

The chain employs TRBV6-5 and TRBJ1-5; D unresolved. Germline assignment: CDR1 MNHEY and CDR2 SVGAGI. The CDR3 totals 15 residues. V was cut by 0 bases and J by 2 bases, with 8 bases left in between. DNA of the CDR3: TGTGCCAGCAGTTACTCCGGTATCGGCAATCAGCCCCAGCATTTT. This translates into CASSYSGIGNQPQHF.

The chain links TRBV5-4 to TRBJ2-7, with 8 bases identical to TRBD2. CDR1 and CDR2 from the germline V gene are SGHNT and YYREEE (reference sequence). V lost 4 bases and J lost 4; bases outside the gene matches: 7. The CDR3 totals 14 residues. The CDR3 nucleotides are TGTGCCAGCAGCCCTGGCGGGGGGCTGTACGAGCAGTACTTC. It translates to CASSPGGGLYEQYF.

The chain carries TRBV19 and TRBJ1-1; possible D gene TRBD1, 6 bases. This CDR3 contains 14 residues. Trimming shortened V by 4 bases and J by 5 bases, and 14 bases separated the two germline ends. CDR1 LNHDA and CDR2 SQIVND come from the germline V gene (reference sequence). The DNA of the CDR3 is TGTGCCAGTAGTAGGGGGGGGCGCGGAACTGAAGCTTTCTTT. This encodes CASSRGGRGTEAFF.